These 10 T cell receptor beta chains share one sample of origin, sequenced in a study of cytomegalovirus exposure and HLA in healthy donors. It was with 60 Vbeta and 13 Jbeta primers that the PCR ran. Only in-frame clones appear in the TCRdb table, and some are missing; sequencing was by immunoSEQ multiplex PCR. The repertoire holds some 180,000 clones, with roughly 79% as singletons. The sequenced sample consisted of PBMCs. Receptors were obtained from a man younger than 45 in good health and CMV-seronegative.

The chain combines TRBV19 with TRBJ1-5, with 8 bases that match TRBD1. This CDR3 is built from 20 residues. The V gene end was trimmed by 0 bases and the J gene end by 0 bases; junction bases not matched to a gene: 13. Germline loops: CDR1 LNHDA, CDR2 SQIVND (reference sequence). The DNA of the CDR3 is TGTGCCAGTAGTATAGATGCAGGGGGCGAATCGCGATATAGCAATCAGCCCCAGCATTTT. Protein: CASSIDAGGESRYSNQPQHF.

This clone occurred once. This chain links TRBV4-2 with TRBJ2-2; 8 bases fit TRBD2. V lost 7 bases to trimming and J lost 0 bases; unmatched junction nucleotides: 4. The CDR3 runs 15 residues. CDR1 LGHNA and CDR2 YNFKEQ come from the germline V gene. DNA for the CDR3: TGTGCCAGCACGGGGGGGACAACGAACACCGGGGAGCTGTTTTTT. This codes for CASTGGTTNTGELFF.

The J gene is TRBJ1-2, the V gene TRBV7-9; TRBD1 is a possible D gene (6 bases). The CDR3 totals 14 residues. V was pared by 6 bases and J by 6 bases, with 17 bases between. Germline loops: CDR1 SEHNR, CDR2 FQNEAQ (reference sequence). The CDR3 DNA is TGTGCCAGCAGGAGGGGGAACACTGACAATGGCTACACCTTC. As protein: CASRRGNTDNGYTF. The whole variable domain, remainder taken from reference TRBV7-9 and TRBJ1-2, is DTGVSQNPRHKITKRGQNVTFRCDPISEHNRLYWYRQTLGQGPEFLTYFQNEAQLEKSRLLSDRFSAERPKGSFSTLEIQRTEQGDSAMYLCASRRGNTDNGYTFGSGTRLTVV.

Only one count was recorded for this clone. This rearrangement joins TRBV10-3 to TRBJ2-3; tentative D call: TRBD1 (5 bases). The V gene's germline CDR1 is ENHRY and CDR2 SYGVKD. CDR3 size: 13 residues. The germline V and J ends were trimmed by 10 bases and 6 bases, with 17 bases remaining between them. CDR3 in DNA: TGTGCCACCTACCAGGGCGTGGAGGATACGCAGTATTTT. Its translation: CATYQGVEDTQYF.

The J gene is TRBJ2-7, the V gene TRBV11-2; 7 bases are a match to TRBD2. Trimming cost V 8 bases and J 5 bases; bases outside gene matches: 9. This CDR3 contains 13 residues. The germline gives CDR1 SGHAT, CDR2 FQNNGV. The CDR3 DNA sequence: TGTGCCAGCCGAGTGGGAGGGAGCGACGAGCAGTACTTC. Protein: CASRVGGSDEQYF.

The chain uses TRBV28 and TRBJ2-7, with 7 bases fitting TRBD1. Germline CDR1 MDHEN, CDR2 SYDVKM. This CDR3 has 15 residues. The V segment lost 6 bases and the J segment 0 bases; nucleotides outside the gene matches: 8. The CDR3 nucleotides are TGTGCCAGCAGGGCTAGACAGGGAAGCTCCTACGAGCAGTACTTC. Protein sequence: CASRARQGSSYEQYF.

This sequence joins TRBV11-1 and TRBJ2-2; tentative D call: TRBD2 (6 bases). In germline, CDR1 is SGHAT, CDR2 FQDESV (reference sequence). V was clipped by 6 bases and J by 4 bases, with 12 bases between them. The CDR3 runs to 14 residues. The CDR3 reads CASSSGTSTGELFF. The CDR3 DNA sequence: TGTGCCAGCAGTTCTGGGACTTCCACCGGGGAGCTGTTTTTT.

Here the CDR3 reads CASRVGLAGDNEQFF. The CDR3 nucleotides read TGTGCCAGCAGAGTTGGGCTAGCGGGAGATAATGAGCAGTTCTTC. The J gene is TRBJ2-1, the V gene TRBV28; 10 bases map to TRBD2. Per germline, CDR1 MDHEN and CDR2 SYDVKM. This CDR3 is 15 amino acids long. Losses at the gene ends were 6 bases for V and 7 bases for J; bases not matched to a gene: 9.

V is TRBV6-1 and J is TRBJ2-5; 7 bases map to TRBD1. The V gene end was trimmed by 4 bases and the J gene end by 1 base; junction bases not matched to a gene: 12. The CDR3 loop spans 17 amino acids. Looked up from germline, CDR1 is MNHNS and CDR2 is SASEGT. Here the CDR3 reads CASSGRDSVAFQETQYF. The CDR3 coding sequence is TGTGCCAGCAGTGGTCGGGACAGCGTGGCATTCCAAGAGACCCAGTACTTC.

The rearrangement links TRBV18 to TRBJ1-4; D gene uncertain. The CDR3 is 14 residues long. V was trimmed by 3 bases and J by 8 bases, leaving 13 bases between them. Germline V gene lookup returns CDR1 KGHSH and CDR2 LQKENI. The CDR3 region is CASSPPRVREKLFF. The CDR3 nucleotides read TGTGCCAGCTCACCGCCGCGGGTGCGGGAAAAACTGTTTTTT.